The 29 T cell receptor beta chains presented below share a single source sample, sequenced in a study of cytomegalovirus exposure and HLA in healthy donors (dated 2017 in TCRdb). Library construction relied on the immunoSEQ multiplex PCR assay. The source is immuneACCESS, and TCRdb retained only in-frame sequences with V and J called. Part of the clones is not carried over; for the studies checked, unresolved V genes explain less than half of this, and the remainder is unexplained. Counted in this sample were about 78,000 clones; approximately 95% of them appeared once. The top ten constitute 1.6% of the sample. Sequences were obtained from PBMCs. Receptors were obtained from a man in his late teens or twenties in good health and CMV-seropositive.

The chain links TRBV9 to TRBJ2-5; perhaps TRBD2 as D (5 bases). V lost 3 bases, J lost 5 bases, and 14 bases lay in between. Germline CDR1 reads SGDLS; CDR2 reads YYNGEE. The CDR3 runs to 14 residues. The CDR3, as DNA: TGTGCCAGCAGCGAGCGGTCCGCCGGGGAGACCCAGTACTTC. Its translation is CASSERSAGETQYF.

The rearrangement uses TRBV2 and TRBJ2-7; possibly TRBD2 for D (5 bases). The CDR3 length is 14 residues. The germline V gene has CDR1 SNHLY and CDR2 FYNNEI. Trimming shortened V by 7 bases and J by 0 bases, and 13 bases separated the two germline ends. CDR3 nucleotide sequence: TGTGCCAGCATCTCGGACTTCAGCTCCTACGAGCAGTACTTC. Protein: CASISDFSSYEQYF.

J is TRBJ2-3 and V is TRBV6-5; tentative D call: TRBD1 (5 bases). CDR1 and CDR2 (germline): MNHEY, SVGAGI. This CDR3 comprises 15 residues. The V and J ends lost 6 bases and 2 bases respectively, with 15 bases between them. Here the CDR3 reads CASRRYQTVTDTQYF. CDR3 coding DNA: TGTGCCAGCAGACGCTACCAGACAGTCACAGATACGCAGTATTTT.

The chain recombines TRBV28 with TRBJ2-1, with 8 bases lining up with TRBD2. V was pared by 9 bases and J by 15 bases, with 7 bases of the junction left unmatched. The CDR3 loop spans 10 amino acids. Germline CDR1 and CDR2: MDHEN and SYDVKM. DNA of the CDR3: TGTGCCAGTGGAAGCGGGAGCCGGTTCTTC. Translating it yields CASGSGSRFF. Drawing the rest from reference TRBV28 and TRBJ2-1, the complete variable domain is DVKVTQSSRYLVKRTGEKVFLECVQDMDHENMFWYRQDPGLGLRLIYFSYDVKMKEKGDIPEGYSVSREKKERFSLILESASTNQTSMYLCASGSGSRFFGPGTRLTVL.

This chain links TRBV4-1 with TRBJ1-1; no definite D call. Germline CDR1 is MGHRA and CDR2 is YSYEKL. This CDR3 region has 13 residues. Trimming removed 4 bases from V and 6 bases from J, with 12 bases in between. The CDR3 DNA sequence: TGCGCCAGCAGCCCGGGAGTTAGAGCTGAAGCTTTCTTT. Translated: CASSPGVRAEAFF.

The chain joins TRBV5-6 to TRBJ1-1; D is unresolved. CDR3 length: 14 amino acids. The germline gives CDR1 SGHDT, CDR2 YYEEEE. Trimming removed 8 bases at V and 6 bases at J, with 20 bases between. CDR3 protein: CASSPRSGGAEAFF. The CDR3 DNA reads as TGTGCCAGTAGTCCTCGGTCCGGCGGCGCTGAAGCTTTCTTT.

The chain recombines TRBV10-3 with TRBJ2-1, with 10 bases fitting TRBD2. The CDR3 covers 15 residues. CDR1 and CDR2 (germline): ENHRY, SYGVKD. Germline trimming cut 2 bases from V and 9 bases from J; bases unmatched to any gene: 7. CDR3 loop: CAISEPGLANREQFF. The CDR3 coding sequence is TGTGCCATCAGTGAGCCGGGACTAGCGAATCGTGAGCAGTTCTTC.

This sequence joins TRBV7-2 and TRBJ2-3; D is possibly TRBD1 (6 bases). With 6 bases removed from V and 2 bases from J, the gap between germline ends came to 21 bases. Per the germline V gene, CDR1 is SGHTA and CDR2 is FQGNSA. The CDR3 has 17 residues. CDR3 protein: CASSQALTGTFTDTQYF. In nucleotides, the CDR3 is TGTGCCAGCAGTCAAGCCTTGACAGGCACCTTCACAGATACGCAGTATTTT.

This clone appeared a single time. The CDR3 reads CASSPSGANTGELFF. The CDR3 bases are TGTGCCAGCAGCCCTAGCGGAGCGAACACCGGGGAGCTGTTTTTT. The chain uses TRBV7-2 and TRBJ2-2; 7 positions match TRBD2. CDR1 is SGHTA and CDR2 is FQGNSA in the germline V gene. V lost 5 bases to trimming and J lost 0 bases; unmatched junction nucleotides: 3. The CDR3 runs 15 residues.

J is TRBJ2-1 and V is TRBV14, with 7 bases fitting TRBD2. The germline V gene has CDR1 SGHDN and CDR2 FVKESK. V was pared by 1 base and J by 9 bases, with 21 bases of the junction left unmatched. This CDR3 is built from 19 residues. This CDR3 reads CASSQVQFGLVFLFGEQFF. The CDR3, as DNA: TGTGCCAGCAGCCAAGTCCAGTTTGGACTAGTTTTTTTATTTGGTGAGCAGTTCTTC.

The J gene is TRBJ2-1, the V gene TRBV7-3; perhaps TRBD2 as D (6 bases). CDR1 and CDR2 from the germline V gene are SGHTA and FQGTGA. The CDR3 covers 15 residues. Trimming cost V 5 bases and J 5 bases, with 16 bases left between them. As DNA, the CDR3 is TGTGCCAGCAGCCCCTCGCTAGCGCCTCACAATGAGCAGTTCTTC. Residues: CASSPSLAPHNEQFF.

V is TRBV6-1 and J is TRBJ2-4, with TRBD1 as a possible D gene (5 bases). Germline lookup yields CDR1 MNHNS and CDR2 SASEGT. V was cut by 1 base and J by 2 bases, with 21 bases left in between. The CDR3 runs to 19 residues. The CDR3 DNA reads TGTGCCAGCAGTGAAGAACCGGACACTCGATGGGTGACCAAAAACATTCAGTACTTC. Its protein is CASSEEPDTRWVTKNIQYF.

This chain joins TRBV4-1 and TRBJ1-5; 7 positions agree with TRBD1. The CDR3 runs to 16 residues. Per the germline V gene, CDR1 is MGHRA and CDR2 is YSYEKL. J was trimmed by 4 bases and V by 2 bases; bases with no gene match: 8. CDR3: CASSQTGRGRNQPQHF. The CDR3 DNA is TGCGCCAGCAGCCAAACTGGCAGGGGGAGGAATCAGCCCCAGCATTTT.

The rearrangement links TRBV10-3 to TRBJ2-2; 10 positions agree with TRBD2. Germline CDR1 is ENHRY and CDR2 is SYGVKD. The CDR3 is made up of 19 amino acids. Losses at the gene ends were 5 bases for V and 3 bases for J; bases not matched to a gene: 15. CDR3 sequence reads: CAISKPGLANLWDTGELFF. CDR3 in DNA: TGTGCCATCAGTAAGCCGGGACTAGCGAACTTATGGGACACCGGGGAGCTGTTTTTT.

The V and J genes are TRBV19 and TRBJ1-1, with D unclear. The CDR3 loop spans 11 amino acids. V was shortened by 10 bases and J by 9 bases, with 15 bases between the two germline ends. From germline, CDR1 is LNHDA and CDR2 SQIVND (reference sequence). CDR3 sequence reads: CATGIPNQAFF. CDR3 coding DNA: TGTGCCACCGGGATCCCAAATCAAGCTTTCTTT.

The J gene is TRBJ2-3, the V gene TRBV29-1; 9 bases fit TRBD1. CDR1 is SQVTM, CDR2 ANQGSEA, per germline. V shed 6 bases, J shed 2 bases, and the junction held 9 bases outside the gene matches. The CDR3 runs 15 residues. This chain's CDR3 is CSVGHRGQVTDTQYF. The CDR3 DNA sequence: TGCAGCGTCGGCCACAGGGGGCAGGTCACAGATACGCAGTATTTT.

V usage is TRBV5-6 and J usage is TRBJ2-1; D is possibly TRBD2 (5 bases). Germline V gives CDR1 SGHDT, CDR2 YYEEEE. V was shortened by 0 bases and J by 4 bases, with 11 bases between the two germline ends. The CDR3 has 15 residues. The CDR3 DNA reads TGTGCCAGCAGCTTGGGGGCTAGCCTTTACAATGAGCAGTTCTTC. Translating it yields CASSLGASLYNEQFF.

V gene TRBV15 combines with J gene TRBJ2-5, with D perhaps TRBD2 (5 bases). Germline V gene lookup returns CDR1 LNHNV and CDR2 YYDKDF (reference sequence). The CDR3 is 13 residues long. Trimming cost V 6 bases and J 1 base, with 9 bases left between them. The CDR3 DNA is TGTGCCACCAGTTGGAGGAGCCAAGAGACCCAGTACTTC. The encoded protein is CATSWRSQETQYF.

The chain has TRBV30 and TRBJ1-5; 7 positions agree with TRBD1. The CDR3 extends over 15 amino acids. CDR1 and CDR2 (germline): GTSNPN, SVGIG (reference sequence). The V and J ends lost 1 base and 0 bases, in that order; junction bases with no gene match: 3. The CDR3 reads CAWSAGTVSNQPQHF. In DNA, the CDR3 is TGTGCCTGGAGTGCAGGGACAGTTAGCAATCAGCCCCAGCATTTT.

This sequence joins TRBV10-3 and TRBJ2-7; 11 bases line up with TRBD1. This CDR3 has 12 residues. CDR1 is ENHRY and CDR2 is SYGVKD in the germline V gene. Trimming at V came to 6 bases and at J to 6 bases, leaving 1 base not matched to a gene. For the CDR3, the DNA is TGTGCCATCAGGGGGACAGGGGGCGAGCAGTACTTC. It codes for CAIRGTGGEQYF.

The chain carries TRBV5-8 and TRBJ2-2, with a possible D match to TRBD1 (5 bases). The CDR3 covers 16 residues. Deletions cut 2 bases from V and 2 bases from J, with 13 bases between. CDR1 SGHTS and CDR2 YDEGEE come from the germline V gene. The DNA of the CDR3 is TGTGCCAGCAGCTTTACTACAGGCCATAACACCGGGGAGCTGTTTTTT. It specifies CASSFTTGHNTGELFF.

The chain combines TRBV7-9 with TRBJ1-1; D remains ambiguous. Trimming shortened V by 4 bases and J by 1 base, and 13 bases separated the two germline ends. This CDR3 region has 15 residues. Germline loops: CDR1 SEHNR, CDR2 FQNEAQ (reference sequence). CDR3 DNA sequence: TGTGCCAGCAGCTCGTACGGCACGGGGAACACTGAAGCTTTCTTT. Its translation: CASSSYGTGNTEAFF. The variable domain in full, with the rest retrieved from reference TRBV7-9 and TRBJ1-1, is DTGVSQNPRHKITKRGQNVTFRCDPISEHNRLYWYRQTLGQGPEFLTYFQNEAQLEKSRLLSDRFSAERPKGSFSTLEIQRTEQGDSAMYLCASSSYGTGNTEAFFGQGTRLTVV.

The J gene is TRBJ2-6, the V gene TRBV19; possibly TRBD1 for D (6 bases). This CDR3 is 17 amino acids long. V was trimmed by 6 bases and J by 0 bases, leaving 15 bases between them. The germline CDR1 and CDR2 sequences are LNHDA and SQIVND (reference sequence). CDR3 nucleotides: TGTGCCAGTAGAGCCCGGGACACAAGCTCTGGGGCCAACGTCCTGACTTTC. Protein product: CASRARDTSSGANVLTF.

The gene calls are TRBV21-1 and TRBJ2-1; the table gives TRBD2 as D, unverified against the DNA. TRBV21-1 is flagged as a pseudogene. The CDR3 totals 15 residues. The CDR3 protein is CASSKASRFGGEQFF. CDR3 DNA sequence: TGTGCCAGCAGCAAAGCGTCGCGTTTCGGTGGTGAGCAGTTCTTC.

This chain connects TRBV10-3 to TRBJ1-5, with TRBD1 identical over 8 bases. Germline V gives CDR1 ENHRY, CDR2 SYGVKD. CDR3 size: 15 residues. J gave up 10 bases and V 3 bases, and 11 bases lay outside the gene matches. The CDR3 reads CAISDSPDRARPQHF. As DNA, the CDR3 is TGTGCCATCAGTGACTCCCCGGACAGGGCACGTCCCCAGCATTTT.

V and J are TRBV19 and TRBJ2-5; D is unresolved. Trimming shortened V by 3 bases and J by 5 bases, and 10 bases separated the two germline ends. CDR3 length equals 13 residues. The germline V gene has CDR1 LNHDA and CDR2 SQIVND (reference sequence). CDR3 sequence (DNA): TGTGCCAGTAGTATCCGATATGCGGAGACCCAGTACTTC. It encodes CASSIRYAETQYF.

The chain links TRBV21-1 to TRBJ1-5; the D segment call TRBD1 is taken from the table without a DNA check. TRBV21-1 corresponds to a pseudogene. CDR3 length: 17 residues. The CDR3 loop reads CASSKDDSRSENQPQHF. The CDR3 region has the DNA TGTGCCAGCAGCAAAGACGACAGTAGGTCGGAGAATCAGCCCCAGCATTTT.

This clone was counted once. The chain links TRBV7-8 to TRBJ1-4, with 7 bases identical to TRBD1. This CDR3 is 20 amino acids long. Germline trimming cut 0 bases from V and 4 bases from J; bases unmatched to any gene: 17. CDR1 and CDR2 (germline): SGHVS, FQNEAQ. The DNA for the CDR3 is TGTGCCAGCAGCTTAGCGAGGGCAGGGGGGATTTCTCGCGGTAATGAAAAACTGTTTTTT. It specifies CASSLARAGGISRGNEKLFF.

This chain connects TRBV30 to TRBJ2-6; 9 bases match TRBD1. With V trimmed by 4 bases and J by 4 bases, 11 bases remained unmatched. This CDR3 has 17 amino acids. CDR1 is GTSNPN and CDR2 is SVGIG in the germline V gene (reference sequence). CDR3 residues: CAWTLGTGIVGANVLTF. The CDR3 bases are TGTGCCTGGACATTGGGGACAGGGATCGTGGGGGCCAACGTCCTGACTTTC.